Below, one T cell receptor (beta chain) is given with its context. Per the original methods: Reference gene primers were amplified, and this amplification served to estimate nucleated cell counts. Assay used: immunoSEQ multiplex PCR; TCRdb lists only in-frame clones, some missing. V, J and clone size derive from that table, while D and trimming were established from the DNA sequence. There are a few hundred thousand clones in the sample; approximately 89% occur only once, and 1.5% to 2% lies in the top ten. This sample was included in a study of blood T cell repertoires in COVID-19. Per the germline V gene, CDR1 is SGHVS and CDR2 is FNYEAQ. This CDR3 has 18 residues. Germline trimming cut 6 bases from V and 5 bases from J; bases unmatched to any gene: 10.

The chain carries TRBV7-6 and TRBJ2-2; 15 positions agree with TRBD2. Sequencing was done on a sample of peripheral blood. The receptor was derived from a woman in her 30s with COVID-19, enrolled during active disease. The CDR3 region has the DNA TGTGCCAGCAGTTCTCCCTTGGGACTAGCGGGGGGAACCGGGGAGCTGTTTTTT. Translation gives CASSSPLGLAGGTGELFF.